This T cell receptor (beta chain) appears in the sequencing data of a study of blood T cell repertoires in COVID-19 (TCRdb year 2020). Some background on the complete study: Samples from collaborators originated in the United States, Italy and Spain and spanned both the acute and convalescent phases of COVID-19. Where available, HLA class I and class II types were taken from metadata supplied by the sample provider and were not determined by assay-based typing. Samples came from the ongoing ImmuneRACE study (first 160 participants) plus 1,254 subjects from 6 global collaborators. The sample metadata nearly always contained a de-identified subject ID, COVID-19 status, age in years and sex. The prospective study material was composed of cDNA or gDNA derived from T cells, B-cell-depleted T cells, or PBMCs. The repertoires were released in a freely available public database meant as a resource for research on the immune response to SARS-CoV-2. The dataset comprised deeply sampled blood TCRbeta repertoires from subjects exposed to, actively infected with, or recovered from COVID-19. On the study overall, not on this receptor specifically: Clinical and demographic metadata were provided uncurated, with the amount varying by source and participant.

As for this clone: No cognate antigen has been identified for it. No per-base quality is available; no much larger clone lies one base away.

Collaborating institutions collected whole blood in K2EDTA tubes following their own protocols. For TCRbeta analysis, collaborators shipped samples as frozen whole blood, isolated PBMCs, or DNA extracted from either of those sample types. The immunoSEQ Assay, a bias-controlled multiplex PCR, was used to amplify TCRbeta CDR3 regions from genomic DNA. Regarding the original processing steps: The number of nucleated cells in each sample was estimated from the amplification of reference gene primers within the assay. Sequence reads were collapsed and filtered to measure the absolute abundance of every unique TCRbeta CDR3 rearrangement. For each sample, productive Simpson clonality was calculated as the square root of Simpson's diversity index across productive rearrangements. TCRdb retrieved this table from immuneACCESS and kept in-frame rearrangements only. Not all clones are present; in checked studies, unresolved V genes account for under half, and no reason is known for the remainder. V and J calls and clone size come straight from that table; D and trimming were deduced from the DNA. The sample records 80,000 or so clones, roughly four fifths of which are singletons. The top ten clonotypes cover more than 9% of the sample.

V loses 8 bases, J loses 9 bases, and the germline ends lie 17 bases apart. Via the germline V gene, CDR1 is MNHEY and CDR2 SVGAGI. The CDR3 spans 14 residues, from the cysteine through the phenylalanine. This entry keeps only the CDR3 DNA: 42 bases, framed from base 1. The sample taken for sequencing was peripheral blood. The receptor's source is a man aged 55 to 70 with acute or convalescent COVID-19. The rearrangement combines TRBV6-5 with TRBJ1-6, with TRBD1 tentatively as D gene (6 bases match). The nucleotides read TGTGCCAGCCGACGGGGGGGCGAGATTTCACCCCTCCACTTT. Its protein product is CASRRGGEISPLHF.